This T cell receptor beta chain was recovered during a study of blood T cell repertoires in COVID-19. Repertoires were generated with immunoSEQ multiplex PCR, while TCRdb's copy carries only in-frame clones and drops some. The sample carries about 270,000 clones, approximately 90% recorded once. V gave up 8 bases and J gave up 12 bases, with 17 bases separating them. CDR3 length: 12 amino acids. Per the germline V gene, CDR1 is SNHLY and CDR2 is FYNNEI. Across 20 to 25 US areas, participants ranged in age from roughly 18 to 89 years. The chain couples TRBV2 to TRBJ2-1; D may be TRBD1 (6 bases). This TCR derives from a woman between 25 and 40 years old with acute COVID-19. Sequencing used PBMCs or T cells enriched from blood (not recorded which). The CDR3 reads CASDWIGQTQFF. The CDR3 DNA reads TGTGCCAGCGATTGGATCGGACAGACGCAGTTCTTC.